These T cell receptor beta chains were read from a single sample in a study of identical twins. TCRdb reprocessed the 5' RACE reads with MiXCR, giving one entry per CDR3 protein. The sample lists just over 450,000 distinct CDR3 sequences, 11% to 15% seen once, with approximately 0.52% in the top ten. The sample was also reused in another study, on yellow fever vaccine responses in identical twins.

Sequencing was performed on CD4+ T cells sorted from blood. Every receptor here comes from a woman between 18 and 30 years old in good health. Each CDR3 is given with its conserved first and last residue. D genes are given only for firm matches. Clone size is shown for a subset of rows, as once, few, many or a class of expanded clone.

clone_size	d_call	v_call	j_call	cdr3_aa	cdr3_nt
few	NA	TRBV5-1	TRBJ2-5	CASQAEETQYF	TGCGCCAGCCAGGCGGAAGAGACCCAGTACTTC
NA	TRBD1	TRBV19	TRBJ2-3	CASSSTGGGIDTQYF	TGTGCCAGTAGTAGTACAGGGGGCGGGATAGATACGCAGTATTTT
NA	NA	TRBV12-3/TRBV12-4	TRBJ2-5	CASSLQAGEWQYF	TGTGCCAGCAGCCTCCAGGCTGGGGAATGGCAGTACTTC
NA	NA	TRBV4-1	TRBJ1-1	CASSQDENRANTEAFF	TGCGCCAGCAGCCAAGATGAGAACAGAGCGAACACTGAAGCTTTCTTT
few	NA	TRBV29-1	TRBJ2-5	CSVSRGPQETQYF	TGCAGCGTGTCCCGGGGGCCCCAAGAGACCCAGTACTTC
few	NA	TRBV2	TRBJ1-6	CASSEAGQYNSPLHF	TGTGCCAGCAGTGAAGCCGGGCAATATAATTCACCCCTCCACTTT
few	TRBD1	TRBV29-1	TRBJ2-7	CSEPGQVAYEQYF	TGCAGCGAACCGGGACAGGTGGCCTACGAGCAGTACTTC
few	NA	TRBV27	TRBJ2-7	CASSFGLPPYEQYF	TGTGCCAGCAGTTTTGGACTGCCCCCCTACGAGCAGTACTTC
few	TRBD1	TRBV24-1	TRBJ2-1	CATSEAGTGPNEQFF	TGTGCCACCAGTGAAGCCGGGACAGGACCGAATGAGCAGTTCTTC
many	NA	TRBV5-1	TRBJ2-7	CASSLAVHYEQYF	TGCGCCAGCAGCTTGGCGGTTCACTACGAGCAGTACTTC
NA	NA	TRBV14	TRBJ2-1	CASSPRQLSGKQFF	TGTGCCAGCAGCCCCCGTCAGCTAAGCGGAAAGCAGTTCTTC
NA	NA	TRBV29-1	TRBJ2-5	CSAGTQETQYF	TGCAGCGCCGGGACTCAAGAGACCCAGTACTTC
few	TRBD2	TRBV20-1	TRBJ2-1	CSGASGDNEQFF	TGCAGTGGGGCTAGCGGAGACAATGAGCAGTTCTTC
NA	NA	TRBV24-1	TRBJ2-2	CATSYGQREKEELFF	TGTGCCACCAGTTACGGACAGAGGGAGAAGGAGGAGCTGTTTTTT
few	NA	TRBV29-1	TRBJ2-3	CSVLAGPDTQYF	TGCAGCGTTTTAGCCGGCCCAGATACGCAGTATTTT
many	NA	TRBV25-1	TRBJ2-2	CASSELGQPPNTGELFF	TGTGCCAGCAGTGAATTGGGGCAGCCTCCCAACACCGGGGAGCTGTTTTTT
NA	NA	TRBV6-2/TRBV6-3	TRBJ2-1	CASSYAGKNEQFF	TGTGCCAGCAGTTACGCCGGAAAGAATGAGCAGTTCTTC
NA	NA	TRBV25-1	TRBJ2-7	CASSESGNTYEQYF	TGTGCCAGCAGTGAATCGGGCAATACCTACGAGCAGTACTTC
NA	NA	TRBV5-1	TRBJ2-7	CASRPEALTIYEQYF	TGCGCCAGCCGCCCGGAAGCCCTTACTATTTACGAGCAGTACTTC
NA	NA	TRBV12-3/TRBV12-4	TRBJ2-7	CASTLNVLANGAYEQYF	TGTGCCAGCACTCTAAACGTCCTAGCGAACGGTGCCTACGAGCAGTACTTC
NA	NA	TRBV6-5	TRBJ2-7	CASSFDRTELSYEQYF	TGTGCCAGCAGTTTCGACCGGACAGAGCTATCCTACGAGCAGTACTTC
NA	NA	TRBV30	TRBJ2-7	CAGKTDYEQYF	TGTGCCGGCAAGACAGACTACGAGCAGTACTTC
many	NA	TRBV5-6	TRBJ2-2	CASSPWTERKLFF	TGTGCCAGCAGCCCGTGGACGGAGCGGAAGCTGTTTTTT
NA	TRBD1	TRBV6-2/TRBV6-3	TRBJ2-7	CASSIQGRTYEQYF	TGTGCCAGCAGTATACAGGGGCGAACCTACGAGCAGTACTTC
NA	TRBD2	TRBV10-3	TRBJ2-7	CAIKPGPREDYEQYF	TGTGCCATCAAGCCGGGACCCCGGGAGGACTACGAGCAGTACTTC
NA	TRBD2	TRBV29-1	TRBJ2-5	CSVNVGTSGGAGETQYF	TGCAGCGTTAATGTAGGGACTAGCGGGGGGGCCGGGGAGACCCAGTACTTC
NA	NA	TRBV29-1	TRBJ2-5	CSGTKQGLGETQYF	TGCAGCGGTACAAAACAGGGATTGGGAGAGACCCAGTACTTC
NA	NA	TRBV6-2/TRBV6-3	TRBJ1-2	CASSYPGYTF	TGTGCCAGCAGTTATCCTGGCTACACCTTC
NA	TRBD1	TRBV4-3	TRBJ2-3	CASSQDTGGFTDTQYF	TGCGCCAGCAGCCAAGATACAGGGGGATTCACAGATACGCAGTATTTT
NA	NA	TRBV12-3/TRBV12-4	TRBJ2-5	CASSLIMLERQETQYF	TGTGCCAGCAGTTTAATTATGTTAGAGCGGCAAGAGACCCAGTACTTC
few	NA	TRBV18	TRBJ1-5	CASSPNRGGNQPQHF	TGTGCCAGCTCACCCAATAGGGGTGGCAATCAGCCCCAGCATTTT
NA	NA	TRBV4-3	TRBJ2-5	CASSRSGGAQETQYF	TGCGCCAGCAGCAGATCTGGCGGGGCACAAGAGACCCAGTACTTC
many	TRBD1	TRBV12-3/TRBV12-4	TRBJ2-7	CASRRQGRDEQYF	TGTGCCAGCAGACGACAGGGTCGGGACGAGCAGTACTTC
once	NA	TRBV20-1	TRBJ2-3	CSANARRRGPDTQYF	TGCAGTGCCAACGCCAGGAGGAGGGGCCCAGATACGCAGTATTTT
NA	NA	TRBV6-2/TRBV6-3	TRBJ1-5	CASSYGQGNQPQHF	TGTGCCAGCAGTTACGGGCAGGGCAATCAGCCCCAGCATTTT
few	TRBD2	TRBV11-2	TRBJ2-2	CASSLLAGGQTGELFF	TGTGCCAGCAGCTTACTAGCGGGGGGGCAGACCGGGGAGCTGTTTTTT
few	TRBD1	TRBV24-1	TRBJ2-1	CATSDPLSRDRGNNEQFF	TGTGCCACCAGTGATCCCCTCTCCCGGGACAGGGGAAACAATGAGCAGTTCTTC
NA	NA	TRBV4-2	TRBJ1-4	CASSQGLGEGEKLFF	TGTGCCAGCAGCCAAGGGCTCGGAGAGGGCGAAAAACTGTTTTTT